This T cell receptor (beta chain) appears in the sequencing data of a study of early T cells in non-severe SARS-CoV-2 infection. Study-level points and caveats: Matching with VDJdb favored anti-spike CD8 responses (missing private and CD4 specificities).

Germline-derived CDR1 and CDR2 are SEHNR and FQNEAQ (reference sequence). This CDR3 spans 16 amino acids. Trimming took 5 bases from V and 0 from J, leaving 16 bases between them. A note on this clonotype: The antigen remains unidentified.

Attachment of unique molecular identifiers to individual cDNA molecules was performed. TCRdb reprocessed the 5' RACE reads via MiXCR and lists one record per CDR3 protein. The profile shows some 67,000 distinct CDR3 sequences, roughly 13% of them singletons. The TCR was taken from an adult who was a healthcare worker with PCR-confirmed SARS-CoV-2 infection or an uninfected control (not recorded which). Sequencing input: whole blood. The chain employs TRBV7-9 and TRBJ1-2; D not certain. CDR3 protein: CASSEGSSTSNYGYTF. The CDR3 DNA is TGTGCCAGCAGCGAGGGAAGCTCTACTTCTAACTATGGCTACACCTTC.